The rows below give T cell receptor beta chains drawn from one sample of a study of blood T cell repertoires in COVID-19. Only in-frame clones appear in the TCRdb table, and some are missing; sequencing was by immunoSEQ multiplex PCR. The table records roughly 100,000 clones, about 80% of them present only once. Sequences were obtained from peripheral blood. The origin of the receptors is a man aged 55 to 70 with acute or convalescent COVID-19. The CDR3 runs from the conserved cysteine through the conserved F or W. Fields, in order: J gene, D gene, V gene, CDR3 protein. D genes are given only for firm matches.

J gene: TRBJ1-3; D gene: .; V gene: TRBV30; CDR3 protein: CAWSNNRFGNTIYF
J gene: TRBJ2-2; D gene: .; V gene: TRBV29-1; CDR3 protein: CSVGGDTGELFF
J gene: TRBJ2-3; D gene: TRBD1; V gene: TRBV19; CDR3 protein: CASSGRQGVRGTQYF
J gene: TRBJ2-6; D gene: .; V gene: TRBV10-3; CDR3 protein: CAISEPEHSGANVLTF
J gene: TRBJ2-5; D gene: TRBD2; V gene: TRBV30; CDR3 protein: CAWSVQLRGGPETQYF
J gene: TRBJ2-4; D gene: TRBD1; V gene: TRBV2; CDR3 protein: CASSLDRENIQYF
J gene: TRBJ2-7; D gene: .; V gene: TRBV6-5; CDR3 protein: CASSPRPTYEQYF
J gene: TRBJ2-7; D gene: .; V gene: TRBV6-1; CDR3 protein: CASSEWGRYEQYF
J gene: TRBJ1-5; D gene: TRBD1; V gene: TRBV7-2; CDR3 protein: CASSLKWTGSQPQHF
J gene: TRBJ2-1; D gene: TRBD2; V gene: TRBV7-9; CDR3 protein: CASSLVGGGLAVYNEQFF
J gene: TRBJ1-2; D gene: .; V gene: TRBV12-3/TRBV12-4; CDR3 protein: CASSSPGFYGYTF
J gene: TRBJ1-1; D gene: .; V gene: TRBV29-1; CDR3 protein: CSVGTAREAFF
J gene: TRBJ1-1; D gene: .; V gene: TRBV15; CDR3 protein: CATSREGRDEAFF
J gene: TRBJ2-4; D gene: TRBD2; V gene: TRBV27; CDR3 protein: CASSLYSGAIQYF
J gene: TRBJ2-3; D gene: .; V gene: TRBV7-3; CDR3 protein: CASSLLVTSTDTQYF
J gene: TRBJ1-6; D gene: .; V gene: TRBV11-3; CDR3 protein: CASSLMGRDSPLHF
J gene: TRBJ2-1; D gene: TRBD2; V gene: TRBV5-1; CDR3 protein: CASSAGLAGAGEQFF
J gene: TRBJ2-2; D gene: TRBD2; V gene: TRBV4-1; CDR3 protein: CASSQGLAGGLTGELFF
J gene: TRBJ2-5; D gene: TRBD1; V gene: TRBV5-5; CDR3 protein: CASSLVVAGGTQETQYF
J gene: TRBJ1-5; D gene: .; V gene: TRBV5-4; CDR3 protein: CASSLDGGTSNQPQHF
J gene: TRBJ1-2; D gene: .; V gene: TRBV9; CDR3 protein: CASSVAGGANYGYTF
J gene: TRBJ2-3; D gene: TRBD2; V gene: TRBV13; CDR3 protein: CASSLTSGSTDTQYF
J gene: TRBJ2-2; D gene: .; V gene: TRBV15; CDR3 protein: CATSRVGTTQTAGELFF
J gene: TRBJ1-5; D gene: .; V gene: TRBV10-2; CDR3 protein: CASSQGESQPQHF
J gene: TRBJ1-5; D gene: .; V gene: TRBV12-3/TRBV12-4; CDR3 protein: CASGVGSNQPQHF
J gene: TRBJ1-1; D gene: .; V gene: TRBV27; CDR3 protein: CASSPLAGRGNTEAFF
J gene: TRBJ1-1; D gene: .; V gene: TRBV9; CDR3 protein: CASSPRHTRGTEAFF
J gene: TRBJ1-1; D gene: .; V gene: TRBV20-1; CDR3 protein: CSAEGNTEAFF
J gene: TRBJ2-5; D gene: .; V gene: TRBV25-1; CDR3 protein: CASSPSGWGETQYF
J gene: TRBJ1-2; D gene: TRBD1; V gene: TRBV2; CDR3 protein: CASTKGQGGYGYTF
J gene: TRBJ2-1; D gene: .; V gene: TRBV15; CDR3 protein: CATSRGSSQALFDEQFF
J gene: TRBJ2-6; D gene: .; V gene: TRBV9; CDR3 protein: CASSVDWTSGANVLTF
J gene: TRBJ2-7; D gene: TRBD1; V gene: TRBV6-1; CDR3 protein: CASSERGGTGGAEQYF
J gene: TRBJ1-4; D gene: .; V gene: TRBV7-9; CDR3 protein: CASSLFAREEEKLFF
J gene: TRBJ2-2; D gene: .; V gene: TRBV7-9; CDR3 protein: CASEAAGELFF
J gene: TRBJ2-6; D gene: .; V gene: TRBV4-3; CDR3 protein: CASSQDEAGANVLTF
J gene: TRBJ2-1; D gene: .; V gene: TRBV2; CDR3 protein: CASSSDRNNYNEQFF
J gene: TRBJ1-1; D gene: .; V gene: TRBV12-3/TRBV12-4; CDR3 protein: CASRPGGPEAFF
J gene: TRBJ1-1; D gene: TRBD1; V gene: TRBV3-1/TRBV3-2; CDR3 protein: CASSRQGDTEAFF
J gene: TRBJ1-2; D gene: .; V gene: TRBV6-5; CDR3 protein: CASSSPRGENGYTF
J gene: TRBJ1-2; D gene: .; V gene: TRBV20-1; CDR3 protein: CSANSNYGYTF
J gene: TRBJ2-5; D gene: TRBD2; V gene: TRBV3-1/TRBV3-2; CDR3 protein: CASSQSSASGQETQYF